Listed below are T cell receptor beta chains from one sample, sequenced in a study of T cells in Graves' hyperthyroidism and ophthalmopathy. TCRdb reanalysed the multiplex PCR reads using MiXCR and keeps one entry per CDR3 protein. The table records nearly 750,000 distinct CDR3 sequences, about a third of them present only once. The source material was blood. These receptors were collected from a middle-aged woman with Graves' hyperthyroidism. CDR3s include the opening cysteine and the closing phenylalanine or tryptophan. Fields, in order: CDR3 DNA, CDR3 protein, J gene, clone size, V gene, D gene. A D gene is named only where the DNA matches it firmly. Some rows have no size entry. The others give once, few or many, or a class for an expanded clone.

TGTGCCAGCAGCTCGTCTTCCGGAGCGGGGTACATTCAGTACTTC,CASSSSSGAGYIQYF,TRBJ2-4,-,TRBV7-3,TRBD2
TGTGCCAGCAGCGCGGGACTAGCGGGAGTCAATGAGCAGTTCTTC,CASSAGLAGVNEQFF,TRBJ2-1,-,TRBV7-2,TRBD2
TGTGCCAGCAGCCCGAGGACAGACGGAGGGGAGACCCAGTACTTC,CASSPRTDGGETQYF,TRBJ2-5,few,TRBV7-2,-
TGTGCCAGTAGTAGGGGACTAGTCTCATTGGAGACCCAGTACTTC,CASSRGLVSLETQYF,TRBJ2-5,many,TRBV19,TRBD2
TGCAGTGCCCTGGACAGTACAACTAATGAAAAACTGTTTTTT,CSALDSTTNEKLFF,TRBJ1-4,few,TRBV20-1,-
TGTGCCAGCAGCCGCTTGGGGCGGACGAACACCGGGGAGCTGTTTTTT,CASSRLGRTNTGELFF,TRBJ2-2,-,TRBV12-3/TRBV12-4,-
TGTGCCAGCAGCTTGTTGACAGGGGAGGGGCAGCCCCAGCATTTT,CASSLLTGEGQPQHF,TRBJ1-5,-,TRBV5-6,TRBD1
TGCGCCAGCAGCTCTGGAGCGGGGGTATTTGGCGAGCAGTACTTC,CASSSGAGVFGEQYF,TRBJ2-7,few,TRBV5-1,TRBD2
TGTGCCAGCAGTCTCCTCCCACCAGCCGACGTTGGCGAGCAGTACTTC,CASSLLPPADVGEQYF,TRBJ2-7,few,TRBV6-5,-
TGTGCCAGCAGGCCGGGAGGGGCGCGGGGAGCTGAAGCTTTCTTT,CASRPGGARGAEAFF,TRBJ1-1,few,TRBV6-1,-
TGCAGTGCTAGAGCTCTTAGGGAGGGACTGAACACTGAAGCTTTCTTT,CSARALREGLNTEAFF,TRBJ1-1,-,TRBV20-1,-
TGTGCAGTCGGAGGCAGGGTAGACTCACCCCTCCACTTT,CAVGGRVDSPLHF,TRBJ1-6,many,TRBV7-6,-
TGTGCCAGTAGTATCCCAGGGCCTAGCTCCTATAATTCACCCCTCCACTTT,CASSIPGPSSYNSPLHF,TRBJ1-6,few,TRBV19,-
TGTGCCAGCAGCAGCTGGACCGATCGGGCGCAGTACTTC,CASSSWTDRAQYF,TRBJ2-7,-,TRBV5-5,-
TGCGCCAGCAGTGAGTCTGACAGCTACTCCTACGAGCAGTACTTC,CASSESDSYSYEQYF,TRBJ2-7,many,TRBV10-2,-
TGTGCCAGCAGCTTTTCTAGCGGGACTCAAGAGACCCAGTACTTC,CASSFSSGTQETQYF,TRBJ2-5,few,TRBV5-8,TRBD2
TGCAGCGTTGAGGGACAGGGGAATTTCGCTGAAGCTTTCTTT,CSVEGQGNFAEAFF,TRBJ1-1,-,TRBV29-1,TRBD1
TGTGCCAGCAGAAGATCAGAGATTACCCAGTACTTC,CASRRSEITQYF,TRBJ2-5,-,TRBV6-2/TRBV6-3,-
TGTGCCAGTAATGGAGCACGGGGTGGGACAGATACGCAGTATTTT,CASNGARGGTDTQYF,TRBJ2-3,-,TRBV19,-
TGTGCCAGCAGGCCAGATATGTCGTCTGGAAACACCATATATTTT,CASRPDMSSGNTIYF,TRBJ1-3,few,TRBV7-9,-
TGCAGTGCGCCAAAGGGGTACGAGCAGTACTTC,CSAPKGYEQYF,TRBJ2-7,many,TRBV20-1,-
TGTGCCAGCAGCCAAGGGGTTACGGACAGTGAAAAACTGTTTTTT,CASSQGVTDSEKLFF,TRBJ1-4,many,TRBV14,-
TGTGCCAGCAGCTTAAAAATAGGAGCTGGGATGAACACTGAAGCTTTCTTT,CASSLKIGAGMNTEAFF,TRBJ1-1,few,TRBV11-2,-
TGTGCCAGCAGTTTGTCAGGGGGCCCACCCCTCCACTTT,CASSLSGGPPLHF,TRBJ1-6,few,TRBV12-3/TRBV12-4,TRBD1
TGCAGTGCTAGAGCACAGGGTGGGAATCAGCCCCAGCATTTT,CSARAQGGNQPQHF,TRBJ1-5,-,TRBV20-1,-
TGCGCCAGCAGCCTGACAGGGAATTTCGCTGAAGCTTTCTTT,CASSLTGNFAEAFF,TRBJ1-1,many,TRBV5-1,TRBD1
TGTGCCAGCTCCCTTTTCGGGGGGCACACTGAAGCTTTCTTT,CASSLFGGHTEAFF,TRBJ1-1,few,TRBV25-1,-
TGTGCCAGCAGGGCCCCTCAGGGGTACACTGAAGCTTTCTTT,CASRAPQGYTEAFF,TRBJ1-1,few,TRBV12-3/TRBV12-4,-
TGTGCCAGCAGCAGGGGGAGCGAGCAGTACTTC,CASSRGSEQYF,TRBJ2-7,many,TRBV12-3/TRBV12-4,TRBD1
TGTGCCAGCAGCCAAAGATACGCGGGGGGGACGACTTTCTTT,CASSQRYAGGTTFF,TRBJ1-1,-,TRBV14,-
TGTGCCAGCGGGGACGGACGTCTCACTGAAGCTTTCTTT,CASGDGRLTEAFF,TRBJ1-1,-,TRBV6-5,-
TGTGCCAGTAGTAGCAGGAAGCGTTCAACAGATACGCAGTATTTT,CASSSRKRSTDTQYF,TRBJ2-3,-,TRBV19,-
TGCAGTGCCGGAGGGGGGCAGGGAGTAAAGAACTACGAGCAGTACTTC,CSAGGGQGVKNYEQYF,TRBJ2-7,few,TRBV20-1,-
TGTGCCAGTAGTATAGCCCCTGGTACTGAAGCTTTCTTT,CASSIAPGTEAFF,TRBJ1-1,-,TRBV19,-
TGTGCCAGCAGCCACCCCAGCGGGGGGGAATACTACGAGCAGTACTTC,CASSHPSGGEYYEQYF,TRBJ2-7,-,TRBV7-9,TRBD2
TGTGCCAGCAGTTACAGGAGGGTCGAGGGCACTGAAGCTTTCTTT,CASSYRRVEGTEAFF,TRBJ1-1,few,TRBV6-2/TRBV6-3,-
TGTGCCAGCACGGTGGTAAGGAGTCAAAGCTACACCTTC,CASTVVRSQSYTF,TRBJ1-2,many,TRBV5-5,-
TGTGCCAGCAGGGACAATCCGGGGGAGACCCAGTACTTC,CASRDNPGETQYF,TRBJ2-5,few,TRBV2,-
TGTGCCAGCAAGCTGTCGCCCCGAAATAATTCACCCCTCCACTTT,CASKLSPRNNSPLHF,TRBJ1-6,many,TRBV7-2,-
TGTGCCAGCAACCGATTGGCACTAGCGGTACAAGAGACCCAGTACTTC,CASNRLALAVQETQYF,TRBJ2-5,-,TRBV2,TRBD2
TGTGCCAGCAGCCCCCCGGGACGAGAGACTGAAGCTTTCTTT,CASSPPGRETEAFF,TRBJ1-1,-,TRBV7-2,-
TGTGCCATACGCAGGGACAGGAACACTGAAGCTTTCTTT,CAIRRDRNTEAFF,TRBJ1-1,many,TRBV19,TRBD1
TGCGCCAGCAGCTTGGTGTCAGGATTTAGCAATCAGCCCCAGCATTTT,CASSLVSGFSNQPQHF,TRBJ1-5,-,TRBV5-1,-
TGTGCCAGCAGCTTAGATGGGGGTTTGCCCGGCTACACCTTC,CASSLDGGLPGYTF,TRBJ1-2,many,TRBV7-2,-
TGTGCCAGCAGCCCGACAGATGATTTCTACGAGCAGTACTTC,CASSPTDDFYEQYF,TRBJ2-7,-,TRBV7-2,-
TGTGCCAGCAGTTGGTTGGGTAGTGACTACGAGCAGTACTTC,CASSWLGSDYEQYF,TRBJ2-7,few,TRBV6-1,-
TGTGCCACCAGTGATTTGGTTAGCGGGAGGGTAGAGACCCAGTACTTC,CATSDLVSGRVETQYF,TRBJ2-5,many,TRBV24-1,TRBD2
TGTGCCAGCAGCCAACTACAGAACTATGGCTACACCTTC,CASSQLQNYGYTF,TRBJ1-2,once,TRBV7-8,-
TGTGCCAGCAGTGAAGCAGGGGGCACTAATCAGCCCCAGCATTTT,CASSEAGGTNQPQHF,TRBJ1-5,many,TRBV25-1,TRBD1
TGTGCCATCACCCCGGGGGGGTTGAACACTGAAGCTTTCTTT,CAITPGGLNTEAFF,TRBJ1-1,many,TRBV10-3,-
TGCAGTGCTAGGGATCTTCAGGGGGTCCAGAATTCACCCCTCCACTTT,CSARDLQGVQNSPLHF,TRBJ1-6,few,TRBV20-1,TRBD1
TGTGCCAGCATCAGACAGGAGACAACTAATGAAAAACTGTTTTTT,CASIRQETTNEKLFF,TRBJ1-4,-,TRBV2,-
TGTGCCAGCAGTTTATTCTCGATCGGGACGGACCACTACGAGCAGTACTTC,CASSLFSIGTDHYEQYF,TRBJ2-7,-,TRBV6-5,-
TGTGCCAGTGGCAGGGGATCCTATAATTCACCCCTCCACTTT,CASGRGSYNSPLHF,TRBJ1-6,many,TRBV6-5,-
TGTGCCAGCATAAGTCGAACAGGGGAGACCCAGTACTTC,CASISRTGETQYF,TRBJ2-5,many,TRBV2,-
TGTGCCAGTAGTATGTCAGGAGATCATCAGCCCCAGCATTTT,CASSMSGDHQPQHF,TRBJ1-5,-,TRBV19,-
TGTGCCAGCAGTGAAGCGGCCCTTAATGAAAAACTGTTTTTT,CASSEAALNEKLFF,TRBJ1-4,few,TRBV6-5,-
TGTGCCACCAGCAGAGATTATAATGAAAAACTGTTTTTT,CATSRDYNEKLFF,TRBJ1-4,-,TRBV15,-
TGTGCCATCAGTGGAGGGGAAAATGGGGAAAAACTGTTTTTT,CAISGGENGEKLFF,TRBJ1-4,once,TRBV10-3,-